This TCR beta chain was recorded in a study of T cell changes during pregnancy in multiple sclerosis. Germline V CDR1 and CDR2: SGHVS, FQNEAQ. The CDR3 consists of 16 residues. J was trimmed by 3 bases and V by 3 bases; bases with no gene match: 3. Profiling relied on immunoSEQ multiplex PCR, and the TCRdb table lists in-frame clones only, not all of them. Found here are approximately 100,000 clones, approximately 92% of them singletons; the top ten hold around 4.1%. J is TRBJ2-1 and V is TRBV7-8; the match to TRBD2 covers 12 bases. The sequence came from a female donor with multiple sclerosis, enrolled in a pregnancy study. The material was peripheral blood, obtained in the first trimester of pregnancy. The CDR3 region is CASSFLAGGNYNEQFF. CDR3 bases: TGTGCCAGCAGCTTCCTAGCGGGGGGGAACTACAATGAGCAGTTCTTC.